The 3 T cell receptor beta chains listed next were all sequenced from one sample in a study of OX40 agonist ivuxolimab in advanced cancers. Some clones are missing from TCRdb's copy, which holds only in-frame ones; the method was immunoSEQ multiplex PCR. The profile shows 52,000 or so clones, less than 90% of them singletons. Sample: CD4+ or CD8+ T cells sorted from blood, taken in a trial of the OX40 agonist ivuxolimab. The receptors originated from an adult with an advanced solid tumor such as melanoma, head and neck, liver or kidney cancer.

V and J are TRBV13 and TRBJ2-3; 12 bases agree with TRBD2. The V gene's germline CDR1 is PRHDT and CDR2 FYEKMQ (reference sequence). The CDR3 loop spans 16 amino acids. V lost 3 bases and J lost 1; bases outside the gene matches: 2. The CDR3 nucleotides read TGTGCCAGCAGCTTTCTAGCGGGGGGGGGCACAGATACGCAGTATTTT. Amino acid sequence: CASSFLAGGGTDTQYF.

This rearrangement joins TRBV15 to TRBJ2-5; no definite D call. CDR1 LNHNV and CDR2 YYDKDF come from the germline V gene (reference sequence). V lost 2 bases to trimming and J lost 4 bases, with 8 bases between them. This CDR3 is built from 13 residues. CDR3 in amino acids: CATSRPPSETQYF. CDR3 DNA sequence: TGTGCCACCAGCAGACCCCCGTCAGAGACCCAGTACTTC.

V usage is TRBV6-5 and J usage is TRBJ2-2; TRBD1 is a possible D gene (6 bases). Germline CDR1 MNHEY, CDR2 SVGAGI. V dropped 8 bases and J dropped 3 bases, with 16 bases sitting between them. There are 15 residues in the CDR3. CDR3 nucleotide sequence: TGTGCCAGCGGTCAGACAGGCTTGTACACCGGGGAGCTGTTTTTT. This gives the protein CASGQTGLYTGELFF.